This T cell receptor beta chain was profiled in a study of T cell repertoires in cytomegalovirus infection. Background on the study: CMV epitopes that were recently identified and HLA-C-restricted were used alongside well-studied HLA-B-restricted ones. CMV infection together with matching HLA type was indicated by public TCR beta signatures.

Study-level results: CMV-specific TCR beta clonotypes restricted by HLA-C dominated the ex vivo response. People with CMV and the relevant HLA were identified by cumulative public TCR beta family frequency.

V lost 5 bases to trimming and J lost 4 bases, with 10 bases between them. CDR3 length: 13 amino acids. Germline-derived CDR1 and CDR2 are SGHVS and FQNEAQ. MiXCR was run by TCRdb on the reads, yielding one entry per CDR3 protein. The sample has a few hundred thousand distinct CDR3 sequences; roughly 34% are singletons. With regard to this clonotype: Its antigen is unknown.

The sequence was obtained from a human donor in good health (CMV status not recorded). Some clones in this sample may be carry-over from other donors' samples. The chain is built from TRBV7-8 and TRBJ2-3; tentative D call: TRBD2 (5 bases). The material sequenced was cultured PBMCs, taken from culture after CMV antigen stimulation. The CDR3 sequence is CASSGREPDTQYF. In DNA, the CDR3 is TGTGCCAGCAGCGGTCGGGAACCAGATACGCAGTATTTT.